Listed here is a single T cell receptor (beta chain). Its antigen remains unknown. The sample is drawn from a study of Ad26.COV2.S vaccination and SARS-CoV-2 variants. V lost 4 bases and J lost 5; bases outside the gene matches: 7. The CDR3 runs 15 residues. Germline CDR1 and CDR2: SGHTA and FQGNSA. Treatment in this sample: around 19 received Ad26.COV2.S at low or high dose, single or two shots; 5 received placebo; per-sample allocation not given. Specimen acquisition occurred on day 63 following the initial vaccine or placebo injection. An adult of 18-55 years in Boston served as donor. Measured with immunoSEQ multiplex PCR; TCRdb has only the in-frame clones, and not every one. The sample shows over 400,000 clones, 90% of them seen only once. General observations from the study: While placebo recipients had lower spike-specific TCR breadth, vaccine recipients had more.

This chain links TRBV7-2 with TRBJ2-2, with 7 bases aligning to TRBD2. This clonotype originated in a person aged 18-60 years who received the Ad26.COV2.S COVID-19 vaccine or a placebo. Sequencing was performed on peripheral blood, taken in a trial of Ad26.COV2.S vaccine versus placebo. In DNA, the CDR3 is TGTGCCAGCAGCTACCTCAATAGCGGGACCGGGGAGCTGTTTTTT. This encodes CASSYLNSGTGELFF.